One TCR beta chain is described in this entry. How the authors handled the data: Counts of nucleated cells, estimated from reference gene primer amplification, were obtained. Some clones are missing from TCRdb's copy, which holds only in-frame ones; the method was immunoSEQ multiplex PCR. Clonal size and the V and J genes are those of that table, whereas D and trimming came from the DNA. The sample yields some 250,000 clones, nearly 90% seen once. Germline loops: CDR1 SGHAT, CDR2 FQNNGV. V shed 3 bases, J shed 3 bases, and the junction held 10 bases outside the gene matches. There are 16 residues in the CDR3. This entry comes from a study of blood T cell repertoires in COVID-19. The overall study: Material from acute and convalescent COVID-19 was sourced from the United States, Italy and Spain. Nucleic acid was either cDNA or gDNA, and it came from T cells, B-cell-depleted T cells, or PBMCs.

Participants were aged roughly 18 to 100 years from 20 to 30 US areas. The source of this sequence is a woman aged 30 to 39 with acute COVID-19. The chain recombines TRBV11-2 with TRBJ2-5, with TRBD1 matching 7 bases. Material for sequencing was PBMCs or T cells enriched from blood (not recorded which). CDR3: CASSFSLRGPEETQYF. Written as DNA, the CDR3 is TGTGCCAGCAGCTTTTCCCTAAGGGGGCCGGAAGAGACCCAGTACTTC. Filled out from reference TRBV11-2 and TRBJ2-5, the complete variable domain reads EAGVAQSPRYKIIEKRQSVAFWCNPISGHATLYWYQQILGQGPKLLIQFQNNGVVDDSQLPKDRFSAERLKGVDSTLKIQPAKLEDSAVYLCASSFSLRGPEETQYFGPGTRLLVL.